The TCR beta chain under discussion was sequenced for a study of T cells in Graves' hyperthyroidism and ophthalmopathy. This clonotype was detected ten times or more. The investigators amplified TCR beta CDR3 regions from RNA transcripts. The HTBI primer set served for first-round RT-PCR of the TCR CDR3. TCRdb recomputed calls from the multiplex PCR reads with MiXCR, one row per CDR3 protein. The profile shows about 700,000 distinct CDR3 sequences, just under 45% of them singletons. Patients with uncontrolled infections, other autoimmune diseases, pregnancy or lactation were excluded. V lost 5 bases to trimming and J lost 7 bases, with 6 bases between them. The germline V gene has CDR1 LNHNV and CDR2 YYDKDF (reference sequence). The CDR3 contains 12 residues.

This TCR was sampled from an adult man with Graves' disease, either hyperthyroidism or ophthalmopathy (not recorded which). Sequenced input: peripheral blood or thyroid tissue (not recorded which). The chain joins TRBV15 to TRBJ1-6; D not certain. CDR3: CATSLFNSPLHF. The CDR3, as DNA: TGTGCCACCAGCCTCTTCAATTCACCCCTCCACTTT.